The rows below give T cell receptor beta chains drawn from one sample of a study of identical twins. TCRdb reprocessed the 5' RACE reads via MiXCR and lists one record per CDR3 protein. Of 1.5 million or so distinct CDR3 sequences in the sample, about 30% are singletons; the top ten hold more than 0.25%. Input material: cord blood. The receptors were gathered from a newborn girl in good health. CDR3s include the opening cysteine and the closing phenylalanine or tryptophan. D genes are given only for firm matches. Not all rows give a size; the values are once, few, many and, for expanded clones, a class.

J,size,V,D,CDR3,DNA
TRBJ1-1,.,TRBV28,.,CASSLPSLAEAFF,TGTGCCAGCAGTTTGCCGTCCCTGGCGGAAGCTTTCTTT
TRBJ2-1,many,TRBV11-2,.,CASSDQGNEQFF,TGTGCCAGCAGCGATCAGGGCAATGAGCAGTTCTTC
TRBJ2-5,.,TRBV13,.,CAGSARRGEETQYF,TGTGCCGGCAGCGCCCGACGAGGAGAAGAGACCCAGTACTTC
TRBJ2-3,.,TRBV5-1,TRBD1,CASGPQTGGRDTQYF,TGCGCCAGCGGCCCTCAGACAGGGGGCCGTGATACGCAGTATTTT
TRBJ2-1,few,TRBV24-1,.,CATSPKDQGGYNEQFF,TGTGCCACCAGCCCGAAAGATCAAGGGGGTTACAATGAGCAGTTCTTC
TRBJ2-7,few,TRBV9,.,CASSVGGGAAFYNEQYF,TGTGCCAGCAGCGTAGGGGGAGGCGCGGCTTTTTACAATGAGCAGTACTTC
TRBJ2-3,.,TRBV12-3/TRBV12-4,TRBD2,CASSFGAGETDTQYF,TGTGCCAGCAGTTTTGGGGCGGGAGAGACAGATACGCAGTATTTT
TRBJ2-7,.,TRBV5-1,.,CASSLGLTTGTYEQYF,TGCGCCAGCAGCTTGGGTCTTACGACTGGCACCTACGAGCAGTACTTC
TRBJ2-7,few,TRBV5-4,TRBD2,CASTFGASGVNEQYF,TGTGCCAGCACCTTTGGGGCTAGCGGAGTAAATGAGCAGTACTTC
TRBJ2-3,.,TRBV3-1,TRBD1,CASSQVRQGRITQYF,TGTGCCAGCAGCCAAGTCCGACAGGGTCGGATAACGCAGTATTTT
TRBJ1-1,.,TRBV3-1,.,CASSQGRRTEAFF,TGTGCCAGCAGCCAGGGCCGGCGCACTGAAGCTTTCTTT
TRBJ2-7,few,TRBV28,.,CASSLPAPYEQYF,TGTGCCAGCAGTTTGCCAGCCCCCTACGAGCAGTACTTC
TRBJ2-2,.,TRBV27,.,CASSSGSGGELFF,TGTGCCAGCAGTTCGGGATCTGGCGGGGAGCTGTTTTTT
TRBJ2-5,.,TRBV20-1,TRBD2,CSASRLAGETQYF,TGCAGTGCTAGCCGACTAGCGGGAGAGACCCAGTACTTC
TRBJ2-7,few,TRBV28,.,CASSSPSTPLGEQYF,TGTGCCAGCAGTTCTCCTAGCACCCCCCTAGGGGAGCAGTACTTC